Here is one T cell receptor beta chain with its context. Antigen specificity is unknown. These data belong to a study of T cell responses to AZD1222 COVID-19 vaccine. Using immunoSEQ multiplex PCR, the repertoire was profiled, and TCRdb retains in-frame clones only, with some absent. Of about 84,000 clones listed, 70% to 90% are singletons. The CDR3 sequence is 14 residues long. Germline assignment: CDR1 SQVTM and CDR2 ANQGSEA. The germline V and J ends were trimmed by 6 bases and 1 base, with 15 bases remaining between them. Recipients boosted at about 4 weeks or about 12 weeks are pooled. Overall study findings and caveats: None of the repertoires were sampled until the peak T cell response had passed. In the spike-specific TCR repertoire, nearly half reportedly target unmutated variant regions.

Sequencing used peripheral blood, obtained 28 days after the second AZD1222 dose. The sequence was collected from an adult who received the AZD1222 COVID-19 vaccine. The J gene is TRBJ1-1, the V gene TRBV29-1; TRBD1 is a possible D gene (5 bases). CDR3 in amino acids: CSVLRAGWNTEAFF. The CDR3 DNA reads TGCAGCGTCCTCAGGGCTGGGTGGAACACTGAAGCTTTCTTT.